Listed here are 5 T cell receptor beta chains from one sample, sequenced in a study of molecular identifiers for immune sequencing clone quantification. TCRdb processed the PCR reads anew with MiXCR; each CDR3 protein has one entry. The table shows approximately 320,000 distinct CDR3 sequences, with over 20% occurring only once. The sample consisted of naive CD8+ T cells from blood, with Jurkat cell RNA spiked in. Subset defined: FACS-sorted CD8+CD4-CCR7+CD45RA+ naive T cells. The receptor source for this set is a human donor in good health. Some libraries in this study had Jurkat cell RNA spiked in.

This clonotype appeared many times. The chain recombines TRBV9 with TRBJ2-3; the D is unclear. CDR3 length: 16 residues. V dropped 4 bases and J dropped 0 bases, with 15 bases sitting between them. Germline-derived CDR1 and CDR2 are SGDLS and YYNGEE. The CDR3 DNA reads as TGTGCCAGCAGCTCCCACCATATCGGGAGCACAGATACGCAGTATTTT. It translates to CASSSHHIGSTDTQYF.

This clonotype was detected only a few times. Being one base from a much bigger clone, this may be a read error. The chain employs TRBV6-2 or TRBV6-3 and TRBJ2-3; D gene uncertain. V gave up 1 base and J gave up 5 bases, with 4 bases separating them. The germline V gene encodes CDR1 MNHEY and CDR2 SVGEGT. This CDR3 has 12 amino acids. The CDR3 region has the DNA TGTGCCAGCAGTTACTTCGGAGATACGCAGTATTTT. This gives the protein CASSYFGDTQYF.

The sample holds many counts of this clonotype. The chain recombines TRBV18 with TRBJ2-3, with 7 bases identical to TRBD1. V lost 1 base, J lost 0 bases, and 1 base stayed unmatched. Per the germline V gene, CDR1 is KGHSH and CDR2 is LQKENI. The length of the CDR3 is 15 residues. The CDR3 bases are TGTGCCAGCTCACCACAGGGACAGAGCACAGATACGCAGTATTTT. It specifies CASSPQGQSTDTQYF.

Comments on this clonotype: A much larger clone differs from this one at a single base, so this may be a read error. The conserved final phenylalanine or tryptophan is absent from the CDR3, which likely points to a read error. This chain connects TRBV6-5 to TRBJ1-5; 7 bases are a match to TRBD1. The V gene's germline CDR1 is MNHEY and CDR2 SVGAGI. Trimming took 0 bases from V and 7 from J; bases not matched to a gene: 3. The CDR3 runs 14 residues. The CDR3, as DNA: TGTGCCAGCAGTTACTCGGCAGGGGGACAGCCCCAGCATCTT. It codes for CASSYSAGGQPQHL.

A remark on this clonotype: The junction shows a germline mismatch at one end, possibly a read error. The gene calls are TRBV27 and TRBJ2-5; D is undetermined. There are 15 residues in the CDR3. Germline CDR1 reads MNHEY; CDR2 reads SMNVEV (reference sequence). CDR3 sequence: CASGDSLAFQEPQYF. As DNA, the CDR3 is TGTGCCAGCGGAGATTCCCTGGCCTTCCAAGAGCCCCAGTACTTC.